A single T cell receptor beta chain is shown here with its context. The sample is drawn from a study of blood T cell repertoires in COVID-19. Participants, about 18 to 100 years old, spanned fewer than 30 US areas. In assigning cohorts, the study relied on participant-reported clinical history. Germline-derived CDR1 and CDR2 are LNHDA and SQIVND (reference sequence). Trimming stripped 3 bases from V and 7 bases from J, with 10 bases between. There are 13 residues in the CDR3. Original methodology: The authors estimated nucleated cell counts from reference gene primer amplification. Measured with immunoSEQ multiplex PCR; TCRdb has only the in-frame clones, and not every one. V and J calls and clone size are given by that table; D and trimming were obtained from the DNA. The data show around 310,000 clones, 75% to 90% seen once.

The rearrangement links TRBV19 to TRBJ1-5, with unresolved D. The sequenced sample consisted of PBMCs or T cells enriched from blood (not recorded which). The TCR comes from a man aged 25 to 40 who had recovered from COVID-19. The CDR3 bases are TGTGCCAGTAGTATCGCTGAGATACAGCCCCAGCATTTT. Its protein is CASSIAEIQPQHF. Filled out from reference TRBV19 and TRBJ1-5, the complete variable domain reads DGGITQSPKYLFRKEGQNVTLSCEQNLNHDAMYWYRQDPGQGLRLIYYSQIVNDFQKGDIAEGYSVSREKKESFPLTVTSAQKNPTAFYLCASSIAEIQPQHFGDGTRLSIL.